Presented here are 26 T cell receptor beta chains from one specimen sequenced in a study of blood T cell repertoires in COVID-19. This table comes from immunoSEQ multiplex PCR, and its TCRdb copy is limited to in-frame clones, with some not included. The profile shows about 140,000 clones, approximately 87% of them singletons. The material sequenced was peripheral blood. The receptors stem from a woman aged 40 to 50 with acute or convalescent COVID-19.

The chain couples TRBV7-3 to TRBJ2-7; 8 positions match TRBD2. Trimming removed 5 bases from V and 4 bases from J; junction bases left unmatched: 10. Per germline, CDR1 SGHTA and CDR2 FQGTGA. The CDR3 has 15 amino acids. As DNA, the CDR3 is TGTGCCAGCAGCGAGAGCGGGGGCAGCCGATACGAGCAGTACTTC. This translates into CASSESGGSRYEQYF.

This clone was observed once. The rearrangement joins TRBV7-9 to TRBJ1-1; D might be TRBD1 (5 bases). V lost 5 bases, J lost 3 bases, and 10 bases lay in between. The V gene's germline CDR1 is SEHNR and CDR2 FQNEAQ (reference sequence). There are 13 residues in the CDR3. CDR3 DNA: TGTGCCAGCAGCCCGTGGGGGGACACTGAAGCTTTCTTT. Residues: CASSPWGDTEAFF.

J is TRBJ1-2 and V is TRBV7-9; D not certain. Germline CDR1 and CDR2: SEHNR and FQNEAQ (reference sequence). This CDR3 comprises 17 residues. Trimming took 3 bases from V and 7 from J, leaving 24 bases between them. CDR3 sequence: CASSLSQIGDLGGGYTF. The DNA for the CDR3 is TGTGCCAGCAGCTTGAGTCAGATTGGAGATCTTGGTGGTGGCTACACCTTC.

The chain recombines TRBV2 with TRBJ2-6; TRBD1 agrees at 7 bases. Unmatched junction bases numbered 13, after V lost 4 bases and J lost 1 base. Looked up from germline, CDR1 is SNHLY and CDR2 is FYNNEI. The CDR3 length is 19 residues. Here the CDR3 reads CASSAAGTARGSGANVLTF. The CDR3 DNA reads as TGTGCCAGCAGTGCCGCCGGGACAGCAAGGGGGTCTGGGGCCAACGTCCTGACTTTC.

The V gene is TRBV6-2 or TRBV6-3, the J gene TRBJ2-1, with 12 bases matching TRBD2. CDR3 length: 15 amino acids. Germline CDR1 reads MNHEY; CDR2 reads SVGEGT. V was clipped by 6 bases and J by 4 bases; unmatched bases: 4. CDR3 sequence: CASSRLAGGYNEQFF. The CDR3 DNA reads TGTGCCAGCAGCCGGCTAGCGGGAGGGTACAATGAGCAGTTCTTC.

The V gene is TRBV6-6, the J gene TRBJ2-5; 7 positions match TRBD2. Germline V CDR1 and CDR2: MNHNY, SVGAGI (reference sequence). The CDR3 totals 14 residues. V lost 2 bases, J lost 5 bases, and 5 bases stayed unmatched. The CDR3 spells CASSYPERGETQYF. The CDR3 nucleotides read TGTGCCAGCAGTTACCCCGAGCGGGGTGAGACCCAGTACTTC.

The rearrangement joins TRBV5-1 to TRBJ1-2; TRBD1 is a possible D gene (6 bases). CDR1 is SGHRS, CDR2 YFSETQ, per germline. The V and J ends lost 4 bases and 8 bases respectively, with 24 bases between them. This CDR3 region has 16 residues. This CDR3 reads CASSRWTDPPGEGYTF. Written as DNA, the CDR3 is TGCGCCAGCAGCCGCTGGACAGATCCCCCTGGGGAGGGCTACACCTTC.

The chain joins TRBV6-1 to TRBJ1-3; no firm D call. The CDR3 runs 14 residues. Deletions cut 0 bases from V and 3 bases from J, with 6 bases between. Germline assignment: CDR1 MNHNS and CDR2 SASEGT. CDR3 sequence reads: CASSEAGLGNTIYF. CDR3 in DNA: TGTGCCAGCAGTGAAGCAGGACTTGGAAACACCATATATTTT.

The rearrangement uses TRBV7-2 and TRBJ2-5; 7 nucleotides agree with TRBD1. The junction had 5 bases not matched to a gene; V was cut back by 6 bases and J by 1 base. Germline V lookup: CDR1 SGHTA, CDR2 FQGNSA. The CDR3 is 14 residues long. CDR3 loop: CASSRGGSQETQYF. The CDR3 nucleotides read TGTGCCAGCAGTCGAGGGGGCTCCCAAGAGACCCAGTACTTC. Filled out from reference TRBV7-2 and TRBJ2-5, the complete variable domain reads GAGVSQSPSNKVTEKGKDVELRCDPISGHTALYWYRQSLGQGLEFLIYFQGNSAPDKSGLPSDRFSAERTGGSVSTLTIQRTQQEDSAVYLCASSRGGSQETQYFGPGTRLLVL.

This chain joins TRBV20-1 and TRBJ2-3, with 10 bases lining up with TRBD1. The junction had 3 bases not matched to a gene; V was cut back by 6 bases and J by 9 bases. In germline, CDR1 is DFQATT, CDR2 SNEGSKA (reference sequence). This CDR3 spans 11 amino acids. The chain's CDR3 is CSAEGQGTQYF. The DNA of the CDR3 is TGCAGTGCCGAGGGACAGGGGACGCAGTATTTT.

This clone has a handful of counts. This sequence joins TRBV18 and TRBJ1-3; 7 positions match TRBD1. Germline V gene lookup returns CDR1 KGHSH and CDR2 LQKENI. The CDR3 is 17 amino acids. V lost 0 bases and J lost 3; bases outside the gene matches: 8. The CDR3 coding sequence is TGTGCCAGCTCACCACCGGACAGGATGGCGGGTGGAAACACCATATATTTT. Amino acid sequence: CASSPPDRMAGGNTIYF.

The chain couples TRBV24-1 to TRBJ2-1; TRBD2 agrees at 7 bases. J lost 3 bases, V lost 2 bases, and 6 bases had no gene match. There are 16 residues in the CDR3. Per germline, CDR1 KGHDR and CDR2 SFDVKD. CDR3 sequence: CATSDSAGGSYNEQFF. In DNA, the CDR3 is TGTGCCACCAGTGATTCGGCTGGCGGGAGCTACAATGAGCAGTTCTTC.

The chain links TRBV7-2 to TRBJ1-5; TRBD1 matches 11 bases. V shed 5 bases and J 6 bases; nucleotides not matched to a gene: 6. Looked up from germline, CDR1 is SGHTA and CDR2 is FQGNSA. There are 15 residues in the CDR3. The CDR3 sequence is CASSAGQGAGQPQHF. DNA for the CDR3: TGTGCCAGCAGCGCCGGACAGGGGGCAGGTCAGCCCCAGCATTTT.

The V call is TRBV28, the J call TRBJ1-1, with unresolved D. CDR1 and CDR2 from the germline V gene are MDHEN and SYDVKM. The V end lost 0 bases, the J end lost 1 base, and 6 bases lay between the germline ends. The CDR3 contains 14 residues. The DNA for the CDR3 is TGTGCCAGCAGTTTATGGTCCAGGAACACTGAAGCTTTCTTT. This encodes CASSLWSRNTEAFF.

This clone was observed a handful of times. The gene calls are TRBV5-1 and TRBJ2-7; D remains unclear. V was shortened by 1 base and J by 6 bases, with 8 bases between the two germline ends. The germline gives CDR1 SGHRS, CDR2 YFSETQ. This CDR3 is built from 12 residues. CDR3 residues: CASSLNNVEQYF. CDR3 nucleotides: TGCGCCAGCAGCTTGAATAATGTCGAGCAGTACTTC.

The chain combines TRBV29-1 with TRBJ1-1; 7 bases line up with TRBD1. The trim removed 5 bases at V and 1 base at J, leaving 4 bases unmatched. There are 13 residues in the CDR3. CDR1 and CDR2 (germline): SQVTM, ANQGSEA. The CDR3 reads CSVCRGENTEAFF. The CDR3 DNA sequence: TGCAGCGTTTGCAGGGGGGAGAACACTGAAGCTTTCTTT.

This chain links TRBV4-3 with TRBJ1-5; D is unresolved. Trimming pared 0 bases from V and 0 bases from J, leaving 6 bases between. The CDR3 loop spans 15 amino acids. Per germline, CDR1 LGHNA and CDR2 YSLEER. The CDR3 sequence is CASSQEAYSNQPQHF. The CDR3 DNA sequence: TGCGCCAGCAGCCAAGAGGCTTATAGCAATCAGCCCCAGCATTTT.

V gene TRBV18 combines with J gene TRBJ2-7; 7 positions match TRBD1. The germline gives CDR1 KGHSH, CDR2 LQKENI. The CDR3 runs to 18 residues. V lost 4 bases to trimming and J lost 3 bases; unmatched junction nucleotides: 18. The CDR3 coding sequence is TGTGCCAGCTCACGTATGGGGCTTCTGGCAGGGGGTGTCTACGAGCAGTACTTC. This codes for CASSRMGLLAGGVYEQYF.

CDR3 amino acids: CASSPGGQGRYGYTF. CDR3 bases: TGTGCCAGCAGCCCCGGGGGACAGGGGCGCTATGGCTACACCTTC. The chain is built from TRBV13 and TRBJ1-2; the match to TRBD1 covers 10 bases. After removal of 5 bases from V and 4 bases from J, the junction contained 7 bases not matched to a gene. The germline CDR1 and CDR2 sequences are PRHDT and FYEKMQ (reference sequence). The CDR3 is 15 amino acids.

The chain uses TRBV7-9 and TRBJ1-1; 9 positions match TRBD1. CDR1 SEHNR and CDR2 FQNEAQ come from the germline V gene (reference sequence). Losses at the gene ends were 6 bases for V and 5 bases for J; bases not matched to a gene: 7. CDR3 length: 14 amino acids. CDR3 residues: CASRGGTGNTEAFF. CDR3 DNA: TGTGCCAGCAGAGGCGGGACAGGGAATACTGAAGCTTTCTTT. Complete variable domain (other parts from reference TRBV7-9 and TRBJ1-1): DTGVSQNPRHKITKRGQNVTFRCDPISEHNRLYWYRQTLGQGPEFLTYFQNEAQLEKSRLLSDRFSAERPKGSFSTLEIQRTEQGDSAMYLCASRGGTGNTEAFFGQGTRLTVV.

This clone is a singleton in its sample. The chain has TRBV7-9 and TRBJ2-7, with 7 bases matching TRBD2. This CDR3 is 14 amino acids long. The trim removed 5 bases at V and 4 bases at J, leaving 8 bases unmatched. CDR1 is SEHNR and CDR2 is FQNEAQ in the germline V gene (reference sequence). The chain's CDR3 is CASSQEGLTYEQYF. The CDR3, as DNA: TGTGCCAGCAGCCAGGAGGGACTAACATACGAGCAGTACTTC.

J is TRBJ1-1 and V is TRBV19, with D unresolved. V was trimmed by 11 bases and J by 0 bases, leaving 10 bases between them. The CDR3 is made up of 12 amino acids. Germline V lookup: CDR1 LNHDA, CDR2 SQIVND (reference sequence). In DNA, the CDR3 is TGTGCCGCAGCAGGATTGAACACTGAAGCTTTCTTT. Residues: CAAAGLNTEAFF.

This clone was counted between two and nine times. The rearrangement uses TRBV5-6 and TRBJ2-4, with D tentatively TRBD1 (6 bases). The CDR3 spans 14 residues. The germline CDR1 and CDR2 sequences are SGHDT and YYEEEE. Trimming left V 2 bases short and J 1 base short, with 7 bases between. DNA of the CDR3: TGTGCCAGCAGCTTCACAGGGGCCAAAAACATTCAGTACTTC. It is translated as CASSFTGAKNIQYF.

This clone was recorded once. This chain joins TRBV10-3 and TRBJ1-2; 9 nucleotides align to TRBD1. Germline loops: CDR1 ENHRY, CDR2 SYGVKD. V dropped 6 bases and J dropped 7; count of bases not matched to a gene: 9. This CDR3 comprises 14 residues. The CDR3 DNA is TGTGCCATCAGCGCTTTACAGGGGGCCCTTGGCTACACCTTC. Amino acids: CAISALQGALGYTF.

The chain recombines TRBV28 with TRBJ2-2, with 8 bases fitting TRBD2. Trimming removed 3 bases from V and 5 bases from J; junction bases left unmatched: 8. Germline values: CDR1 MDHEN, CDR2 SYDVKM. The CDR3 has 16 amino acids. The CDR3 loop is CASSFSGTRRTGELFF. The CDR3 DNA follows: TGTGCCAGCAGTTTTTCCGGGACTAGGAGGACCGGGGAGCTGTTTTTT.

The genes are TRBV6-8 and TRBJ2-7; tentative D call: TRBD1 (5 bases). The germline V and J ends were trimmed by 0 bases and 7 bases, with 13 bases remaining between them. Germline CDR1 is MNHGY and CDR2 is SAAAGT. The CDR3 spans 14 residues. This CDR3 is CASSYSRGNQEQYF. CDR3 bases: TGTGCCAGCAGTTACTCAAGGGGAAATCAAGAGCAGTACTTC.